These T cell receptor beta chains were read from a single sample in a study of long-term antiretroviral therapy in people with HIV. Method: immunoSEQ multiplex PCR; TCRdb's copy keeps in-frame clones and lacks some. Among about 25,000 clones, just over 85% were seen once, and the ten largest hold approximately 16%. The material sequenced was unsorted PBMCs, taken 1.2 years after starting antiretroviral therapy. These receptors originate from a man aged 45-65 years with HIV. The CDR3 runs from the conserved cysteine through the conserved F or W. D genes are given only for firm matches. Expanded clones are given a class, and other clones once, few, many or no size at all.

len,d_gene,abundance,v_gene,j_gene,CDR3nt,CDR3aa
12,.,.,TRBV19,TRBJ2-1,TGTGCCAGTAGTATAGGATACAATGAGCAGTTCTTC,CASSIGYNEQFF
13,.,.,TRBV9,TRBJ1-6,TGTGCCAGCAGCGCACAATCTTATTCACCCCTCCACTTT,CASSAQSYSPLHF
12,.,.,TRBV9,TRBJ2-3,TGTGCCAGCAGCGGATCCACAGATACGCAGTATTTT,CASSGSTDTQYF
15,TRBD1,.,TRBV6-1,TRBJ1-5,TGTGCCAGCAGGGGGGACAGGGCAGGCAATCAGCCCCAGCATTTT,CASRGDRAGNQPQHF
12,TRBD2,.,TRBV28,TRBJ2-2,TGTGCCAGCAGGGGGAGGGCGGGGGAGCTGTTTTTT,CASRGRAGELFF
14,.,.,TRBV19,TRBJ1-5,TGTGCCAGTAGTAACCTCAGGGGTGGCCAGCCCCAGCATTTT,CASSNLRGGQPQHF
16,.,.,TRBV2,TRBJ1-3,TGTGCCAGCAGTGACGTTCTCCTAATCTCTGGAAACACCATATATTTT,CASSDVLLISGNTIYF
14,TRBD1,.,TRBV19,TRBJ1-2,TGTGCCAGTAGTACCCTACCGGGACAGGGAGGCTACACCTTC,CASSTLPGQGGYTF
16,TRBD1,.,TRBV7-9,TRBJ2-5,TGTGCCAGCAGCTGGGCCACCGGGACAGTCCTGGAGACCCAGTACTTC,CASSWATGTVLETQYF
15,TRBD2,.,TRBV6-5,TRBJ2-2,TGTGCCAGCAGTTCTCCCCTAGCGGCAACCGGGGAGCTGTTTTTT,CASSSPLAATGELFF
14,.,.,TRBV28,TRBJ2-3,TGTGCCAGCAGTTTATTTAACAGGGTTGATACGCAGTATTTT,CASSLFNRVDTQYF
15,TRBD1,few,TRBV4-1,TRBJ1-2,TGCGCCAGCAGCCAAGTCCACAGGGGGGACTATGGCTACACCTTC,CASSQVHRGDYGYTF
16,.,.,TRBV4-1,TRBJ2-3,TGCGCCAGCAGCCAAGAACGGTTTGGGGGGACAGATACGCAGTATTTT,CASSQERFGGTDTQYF
15,.,.,TRBV7-2,TRBJ2-2,TGTGCCAGCACCCCCTTTCGGACGAACACCGGGGAGCTGTTTTTT,CASTPFRTNTGELFF
14,TRBD2,.,TRBV2,TRBJ2-1,TGTGCCAGCAGTACTAGCGGGGGGTACAATGAGCAGTTCTTC,CASSTSGGYNEQFF
15,.,.,TRBV5-1,TRBJ2-2,TGCGCCAGCAGCTTGGAGGGCGGGACCACCGGGGAGCTGTTTTTT,CASSLEGGTTGELFF
15,TRBD1,once,TRBV5-1,TRBJ2-5,TGCGCCAGCAGCTCCCCGACAGGGTACCAAGAGACCCAGTACTTC,CASSSPTGYQETQYF
13,TRBD1,.,TRBV6-1,TRBJ1-1,TGTGCCACCTCAGGGGGGTGGGGCACTGAAGCTTTCTTT,CATSGGWGTEAFF
16,TRBD1,.,TRBV27,TRBJ2-7,TGTGCCAGCAGTTTCCTCCCGCGACAGGGAAACCACGAGCAGTACTTC,CASSFLPRQGNHEQYF
15,TRBD1,.,TRBV11-2,TRBJ2-1,TGTGCCAGCAGCCGTCGGACAGGGAATTACAATGAGCAGTTCTTC,CASSRRTGNYNEQFF
14,.,.,TRBV5-1,TRBJ2-7,TGCGCCAGCAGCCGGGACGGCGGCTCCTACGAGCAGTACTTC,CASSRDGGSYEQYF
17,TRBD1,.,TRBV11-2,TRBJ2-1,TGTGCCAGCAGCTTAGGGACAGGGGGAATTCACTACAATGAGCAGTTCTTC,CASSLGTGGIHYNEQFF
15,.,few,TRBV27,TRBJ1-5,TGTGCCAGCAGTTCCCTCCGTAATAGCAATCAGCCCCAGCATTTT,CASSSLRNSNQPQHF
18,.,.,TRBV11-2,TRBJ1-1,TGTGCCAGCAGCTTACGGATCGGAAGTGCCAGGTCGAACACTGAAGCTTTCTTT,CASSLRIGSARSNTEAFF
16,TRBD2,.,TRBV7-6,TRBJ2-2,TGTGCCAGCAGCAGGCGGACTAGCCTGAACACCGGGGAGCTGTTTTTT,CASSRRTSLNTGELFF
16,.,.,TRBV9,TRBJ1-3,TGTGCCAGCAGCACTGGAACCTGGTCTTCTGGAAACACCATATATTTT,CASSTGTWSSGNTIYF
15,.,.,TRBV28,TRBJ1-5,TGTGCCAGCAGCCCGTACCCTCCCCGAAATCAGCCCCAGCATTTT,CASSPYPPRNQPQHF
14,.,once,TRBV28,TRBJ1-1,TGTGCCAGCAGTTTATACTCCGGGGGCGCTGAAGCTTTCTTT,CASSLYSGGAEAFF
12,.,.,TRBV11-2,TRBJ2-3,TGTGCCAGCAGCCTTTACACAGATACGCAGTATTTT,CASSLYTDTQYF
19,.,.,TRBV28,TRBJ2-2,TGTGCCAGCAGATCCACCGGGAATTTCAAGACTCGGCACACCGGGGAGCTGTTTTTT,CASRSTGNFKTRHTGELFF
14,.,.,TRBV6-5,TRBJ1-1,TGTGCCAGCAGTTACGGGATTACGAACACTGAAGCTTTCTTT,CASSYGITNTEAFF
15,.,.,TRBV28,TRBJ1-1,TGTGCCAGCAGTAGGACAGCCACCCGTAAGACTGAAGCTTTCTTT,CASSRTATRKTEAFF
13,.,few,TRBV7-8,TRBJ2-7,TGTGCCAGCAGCTTAGTGGACACCTACGAGCAGTACTTC,CASSLVDTYEQYF
16,TRBD1,.,TRBV5-5,TRBJ2-4,TGTGCCAGCAGCTTGGCAGACAGGGGGGCCAAAAACATTCAGTACTTC,CASSLADRGAKNIQYF
14,.,.,TRBV5-1,TRBJ1-4,TGCGCCAGCAGCTTAGAAGAAAGGAATGAAAAACTGTTTTTT,CASSLEERNEKLFF
17,TRBD1,.,TRBV10-3,TRBJ2-3,TGTGCCATCAGTGAGGCTCCGGGACAGGGTTCCACAGATACGCAGTATTTT,CAISEAPGQGSTDTQYF
15,TRBD1,.,TRBV5-4,TRBJ1-6,TGTGCCAGCAGCTTGGGGACAGGGTTTAATTCACCCCTCCACTTT,CASSLGTGFNSPLHF
14,.,once,TRBV18,TRBJ2-7,TGTGCCAGCTCACTGGGGTTCTCCCCCTACGAGCAGTACTTC,CASSLGFSPYEQYF
12,.,.,TRBV29-1,TRBJ2-5,TGCAGCGTTGCCGTAATAGAAGAGACCCAGTACTTC,CSVAVIEETQYF
15,TRBD1,.,TRBV5-5,TRBJ1-1,TGTGCCAGCAGCTTGGCCGGACAGGGGATTACTGAAGCTTTCTTT,CASSLAGQGITEAFF
12,.,.,TRBV2,TRBJ1-1,TGTGCCAGCAGGAGAGGGGACACTGAAGCTTTCTTT,CASRRGDTEAFF
14,.,.,TRBV19,TRBJ1-6,TGTGCCAGTAAAACAGGGTGGGGTAATTCACCCCTCCACTTT,CASKTGWGNSPLHF
12,.,.,TRBV15,TRBJ1-5,TGTGCCACCAGCCCCACCAATCAGCCCCAGCATTTT,CATSPTNQPQHF
15,.,.,TRBV11-2,TRBJ1-1,TGTGCCAGCAGCTTAGTTCAGGGTTTGAACACTGAAGCTTTCTTT,CASSLVQGLNTEAFF
15,TRBD1,.,TRBV4-2,TRBJ1-4,TGTGCCAGCAGCCCAGGACAGGGCACTAATGAAAAACTGTTTTTT,CASSPGQGTNEKLFF
10,.,.,TRBV28,TRBJ1-2,TGTGCCAGCAGTAGCTATGGCTACACCTTC,CASSSYGYTF
15,.,.,TRBV28,TRBJ2-7,TGTGCCAGCAGTTTTTGGGGGGGCCGCTCCTACGAGCAGTACTTC,CASSFWGGRSYEQYF
15,.,few,TRBV4-1,TRBJ2-1,TGCGCCAGCAGCCAAGATCGGATGGGCTACAATGAGCAGTTCTTC,CASSQDRMGYNEQFF
16,TRBD1,once,TRBV5-4,TRBJ1-4,TGTGCCAGCAGCCCCTCGGGGGACAGGTCTAATGAAAAACTGTTTTTT,CASSPSGDRSNEKLFF
18,TRBD1,few,TRBV19,TRBJ1-5,TGTGCCAGTAATACCGGGACAGGGGCCCCAAATAGCAATCAGCCCCAGCATTTT,CASNTGTGAPNSNQPQHF
14,.,.,TRBV28,TRBJ1-6,TGTGCCAGCAGATACACAGGGTATAATTCACCCCTCCACTTT,CASRYTGYNSPLHF
13,.,.,TRBV9,TRBJ2-1,TGTGCCAGCAGCCCCCGGCCGGGGAATGAGCAGTTCTTC,CASSPRPGNEQFF
14,TRBD1,once,TRBV28,TRBJ2-2,TGTGCCAGCATTCAGGGGGTGCACACCGGGGAGCTGTTTTTT,CASIQGVHTGELFF
14,.,.,TRBV18,TRBJ1-1,TGTGCCAGCTCTCCCGAAACACCGAACACTGAAGCTTTCTTT,CASSPETPNTEAFF